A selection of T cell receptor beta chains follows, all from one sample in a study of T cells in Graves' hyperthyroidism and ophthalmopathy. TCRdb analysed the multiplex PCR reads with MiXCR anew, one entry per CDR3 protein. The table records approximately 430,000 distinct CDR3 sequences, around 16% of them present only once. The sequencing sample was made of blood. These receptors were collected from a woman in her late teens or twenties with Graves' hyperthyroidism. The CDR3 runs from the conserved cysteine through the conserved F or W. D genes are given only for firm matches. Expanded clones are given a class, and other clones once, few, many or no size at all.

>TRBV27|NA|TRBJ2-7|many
CASSLAGGREQYF
TGTGCTAGCAGCCTAGCCGGAGGACGGGAGCAGTACTTC
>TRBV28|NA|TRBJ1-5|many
CASSTRRGSNQPQHF
TGTGCCAGCAGCACCAGGCGGGGTAGCAATCAGCCCCAGCATTTT
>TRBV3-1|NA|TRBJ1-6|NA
CASSQRDSYNSPLHF
TGTGCCAGCAGCCAACGGGACTCCTATAATTCACCCCTCCACTTT
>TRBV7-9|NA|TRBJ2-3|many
CASSSPEWVDTQYF
TGTGCCAGCAGCTCGCCCGAGTGGGTAGATACGCAGTATTTT
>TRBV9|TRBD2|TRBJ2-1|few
CASSVALAGGVDEQFF
TGTGCCAGCAGCGTAGCACTAGCGGGAGGGGTAGATGAGCAGTTCTTC
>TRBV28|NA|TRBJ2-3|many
CASSFLGGVPPDTQYF
TGTGCCAGCAGTTTTTTGGGCGGGGTCCCCCCAGATACGCAGTATTTT
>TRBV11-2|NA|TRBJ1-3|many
CASSLRGGNTIYF
TGTGCCAGCAGCTTACGGGGTGGAAACACCATATATTTT
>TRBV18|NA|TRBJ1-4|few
CASSPGGRTNEKLFF
TGTGCCAGCTCACCAGGGGGCAGAACTAATGAAAAACTGTTTTTT
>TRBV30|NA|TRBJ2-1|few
CAWSVAGSIYNEQFF
TGTGCCTGGAGTGTAGCCGGATCCATCTACAATGAGCAGTTCTTC
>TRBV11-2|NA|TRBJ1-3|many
CASSLSRFNSGNTIYF
TGTGCCAGCAGCTTATCCCGGTTTAACTCTGGAAACACCATATATTTT
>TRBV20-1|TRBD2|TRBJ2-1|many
CSAHSGGPYNEQFF
TGCAGTGCCCATAGCGGGGGGCCTTACAATGAGCAGTTCTTC
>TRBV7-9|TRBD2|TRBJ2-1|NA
CASSKSGRAGNEQSF
TGTGCCAGCAGCAAAAGCGGGAGGGCGGGCAATGAGCAGTCCTTC
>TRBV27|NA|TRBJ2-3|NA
CASSSTPGADTQYF
TGTGCCAGCAGTTCTACCCCGGGGGCAGATACGCAGTATTTT
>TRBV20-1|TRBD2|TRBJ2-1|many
CSARDTGTSSYNEQFF
TGCAGTGCTAGAGATACCGGGACTAGCTCCTACAATGAGCAGTTCTTC
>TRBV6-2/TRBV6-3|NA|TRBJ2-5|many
CASSYSEQETQYF
TGTGCCAGCAGTTACTCGGAGCAAGAGACCCAGTACTTC
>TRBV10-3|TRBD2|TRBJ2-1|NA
CATHSGRFNEQFF
TGTGCCACCCATAGCGGGAGATTCAATGAGCAGTTCTTC